This note documents a single T cell receptor beta chain sequence. This clone has just a few counts. It has no known antigen specificity. No base quality values were provided; no much bigger clone lies one nucleotide off. The germline V and J ends show losses of 4 bases and 8 bases respectively, and no gene match explains 8 bases of the junction. CDR1 and CDR2 are drawn from the germline V gene: SNHLY, FYNNEI. The CDR3 contains 15 residues, cysteine and phenylalanine counted. The DNA shown is the 45-base CDR3, in frame from base 1. The sample belongs to a study of T cell responses to AZD1222 COVID-19 vaccine (dated by TCRdb to about 2021). About the full investigation: AZD1222 recipients with second doses at about 4 weeks or about 12 weeks were pooled, because spike-specific TCR depth and breadth did not differ between schedules. A total of 230 or so trial participants underwent TCR sequencing, of whom 207 received two doses of AZD1222 and about 26 received two doses of the MenACWY control vaccine. Trial participants were enrolled by age into subgroups of 18-55, 56-69 and 70-plus years, and roughly 160, 29 and 62 TCR-sequenced participants, respectively, were included in these subgroups.

General study outcomes and caveats: CD4 TCRs associated with the vaccine covered the entire spike protein, and the dominant responses were in regions 160-218 and 743-854. The 56-69-year group was small, and its depth increase did not reach significance, likely because of low power. After two AZD1222 doses, spike-specific TCR breadth and depth were significantly higher than at day 0 and than in MenACWY recipients. Conclusions about previously exposed vaccinees are limited, since just five or six AZD1222 recipients were seropositive for SARS-CoV-2 at baseline. Nearly half of unique spike-specific TCRs reportedly recognized epitopes outside regions mutated in the B.1.351 and B.1.1.7 variants. Most participants were white British and females outnumbered males, and the authors suggested that clonal diversity may have been underestimated. Because no samples from the day 14 peak response were available, repertoires could be characterized only after the peak T cell response.

The CDR3 regions of human TCRbeta chains were analyzed by immunosequencing. From the authors' description of their analysis: TCRs in the repertoires were matched against a reference library of SARS-CoV-2-specific TCRs that had been generated with the MIRA antigen-specificity platform. Breadth meant the fraction of unique TCRs that were SARS-CoV-2-associated, whereas depth meant the fraction of total T cells that were SARS-CoV-2-associated. Using the MIRA data, each spike-specific TCR was mapped to the spike region that the TCR reacts to and placed in a CD4 or CD8 class. Log10-transformed breadth and depth values were compared by one-way ANOVA with Sidak's multiple comparisons tests. Not all clones reach the TCRdb copy of this immuneACCESS table, which keeps in-frame sequences only. Checked studies attribute under half of the gap to unresolved V genes and leave the rest unexplained. That table is the source of V, J and clone size, and D and trimming were worked out from the DNA. For this sample there are some 120,000 clones; about 80% appear just once. Together, the top ten hold about 9% of the sample.

The intended sense of this specimen's time point label: baseline before first vaccination. Vaccinee samples came from UK trials COV001 and COV002, including a single-blind randomized controlled phase 2/3 trial of AZD1222 (ChAdOx1 nCoV-19) in healthy adults. For TCRbeta chain sequencing, PBMC samples were collected from trial participants at day 0 and at day 28 after the second dose. The material sequenced was peripheral blood, taken on day 0 of AZD1222 vaccination. The chain links TRBV2 with TRBJ1-4, and TRBD1 aligns with 9 junction nucleotides. The TCR was taken from an adult in good health. The CDR3 protein: CASSGGTGRGEKLFF. The nucleotide sequence is given as TGTGCCAGCAGTGGGGGGACAGGGAGAGGAGAAAAACTGTTTTTT. When the CDR3 is completed using the reference TRBV2 and TRBJ1-4 genes on either side, the full variable domain is EPEVTQTPSHQVTQMGQEVILRCVPISNHLYFYWYRQILGQKVEFLVSFYNNEISEKSEIFDDQFSVERPDGSNFTLKIRSTKLEDSAMYFCASSGGTGRGEKLFFGSGTQLSVL.